These 32 T cell receptor beta chains originate from one sample sequenced in a study of response to subunit inactivated influenza vaccine. TCRdb re-analysed the RT-PCR reads in MiXCR, keeping a single row per CDR3 protein. This table has about 700,000 distinct CDR3 sequences, over 11% appearing once. The input for sequencing was PBMCs from blood, taken around 14 days before vaccination. The receptors come from a man between 50 and 59 years old who received an inactivated influenza vaccine.

V usage is TRBV6-1 and J usage is TRBJ1-1; 12 bases agree with TRBD1. This CDR3 region has 16 residues. The V gene's germline CDR1 is MNHNS and CDR2 SASEGT. The V gene end was trimmed by 6 bases and the J gene end by 0 bases; junction bases not matched to a gene: 5. In nucleotides, the CDR3 is TGTGCCAGCAGAGGGACAGGGGGCAACATGAACACTGAAGCTTTCTTT. Protein: CASRGTGGNMNTEAFF.

The table lists this clonotype with a few counts. This chain joins TRBV20-1 and TRBJ2-2; D not certain. Trimming stripped 2 bases from V and 4 bases from J, with 8 bases between. The CDR3 loop spans 13 amino acids. Looked up from germline, CDR1 is DFQATT and CDR2 is SNEGSKA (reference sequence). CDR3 amino acids: CSARSGVTGELFF. In DNA, the CDR3 is TGCAGTGCTAGAAGTGGGGTCACCGGGGAGCTGTTTTTT.

J is TRBJ2-7 and V is TRBV29-1; TRBD2 matches at 10 bases. The CDR3 is 15 amino acids. Trimming removed 4 bases from V and 3 bases from J; junction bases left unmatched: 9. Germline CDR1 reads SQVTM; CDR2 reads ANQGSEA. The CDR3 DNA follows: TGCAGCGTTGTACGGCTAGCGGGAGTGCACTACGAGCAGTACTTC. It translates to CSVVRLAGVHYEQYF.

There are a few counts of this clonotype. The chain uses TRBV28 and TRBJ1-2, with 8 bases aligning to TRBD1. CDR1 MDHEN and CDR2 SYDVKM come from the germline V gene. Losses at the gene ends were 3 bases for V and 7 bases for J; bases not matched to a gene: 10. The CDR3 is made up of 15 amino acids. The CDR3 coding sequence is TGTGCCAGCAGTTTTCCCCGACAGGGGAGCGGTGGCTACACCTTC. It yields the protein CASSFPRQGSGGYTF.

The chain combines TRBV10-3 with TRBJ2-1; 9 bases are a match to TRBD2. Germline V gene sequence: CDR1 ENHRY, CDR2 SYGVKD. This CDR3 region has 17 residues. Trimming removed 3 bases from V and 7 bases from J; junction bases left unmatched: 13. The CDR3 nucleotides are TGTGCCATCAGTGATTCCCCTATGGGGACTAGCAAGAATGAGCAGTTCTTC. Translation: CAISDSPMGTSKNEQFF.

CDR3 sequence reads: CSASNQPLEQYF. CDR3 DNA: TGCAGTGCTAGTAATCAACCTCTAGAGCAGTACTTC. V and J are TRBV20-1 and TRBJ2-7; D unclear. Trimming pared 3 bases from V and 7 bases from J, leaving 13 bases between. This CDR3 has 12 amino acids. Germline V gene sequence: CDR1 DFQATT, CDR2 SNEGSKA (reference sequence).

This chain links TRBV5-1 with TRBJ1-2; 10 bases agree with TRBD1. This CDR3 region has 13 residues. Germline CDR1 reads SGHRS; CDR2 reads YFSETQ. The ends lost 2 bases at V and 13 bases at J; junction bases unmatched: 8. CDR3 amino acids: CASSFGTGDDTTF. The CDR3 nucleotides are TGCGCCAGCAGCTTCGGGACAGGGGATGATACCACCTTC.

This clonotype was seen a few times. CDR3 protein: CASRTPRAWGPTDTQYF. CDR3 nucleotide sequence: TGTGCCAGCAGAACTCCCCGGGCCTGGGGGCCCACAGATACGCAGTATTTT. The V call is TRBV6-2 or TRBV6-3, the J call TRBJ2-3, with D possibly matching TRBD1 (6 bases). With 6 bases removed from V and 2 bases from J, the gap between germline ends came to 21 bases. The V gene's germline CDR1 is MNHEY and CDR2 SVGEGT. The CDR3 contains 17 residues.

A few counts support this clonotype. The chain employs TRBV12-3 or TRBV12-4 and TRBJ2-7, with 8 nucleotides matching TRBD2. The CDR3 sequence is 15 residues long. J lost 0 bases, V lost 5 bases, and 6 bases had no gene match. This chain's CDR3 is CASSALLAGSYEQYF. CDR3 nucleotide sequence: TGTGCCAGCAGTGCTCTTCTAGCGGGCTCCTACGAGCAGTACTTC.

The chain employs TRBV28 and TRBJ2-5, with 9 bases matching TRBD2. This CDR3 comprises 15 residues. With 5 bases clipped from V and 5 bases from J, the junction kept 9 bases outside the gene matches. Germline-derived CDR1 and CDR2 are MDHEN and SYDVKM. In DNA, the CDR3 is TGTGCCAGCAGTCAGCTAGCGGGGCCTCGGGAGACCCAGTACTTC. Protein: CASSQLAGPRETQYF.

The V call is TRBV12-3 or TRBV12-4, the J call TRBJ2-5; perhaps TRBD1 as D (6 bases). The CDR3 is 15 amino acids. V was shortened by 4 bases and J by 3 bases, with 15 bases between the two germline ends. The CDR3 DNA reads as TGTGCCAGCAGTTCAAAGGGGGTGACTAAAGAGACCCAGTACTTC. It translates to CASSSKGVTKETQYF.

This clonotype came up many times. The chain is built from TRBV6-5 and TRBJ1-1, with a tentative D call TRBD1 (5 bases). The CDR3 covers 15 residues. V gave up 0 bases and J gave up 0 bases, with 8 bases separating them. Per the germline V gene, CDR1 is MNHEY and CDR2 is SVGAGI. For the CDR3, the DNA is TGTGCCAGCAGTTACTCGAACAGGATGAACACTGAAGCTTTCTTT. Amino acid sequence: CASSYSNRMNTEAFF.

This clonotype showed up many times. This sequence joins TRBV6-2 or TRBV6-3 and TRBJ2-7; 7 positions match TRBD2. Germline-derived CDR1 and CDR2 are MNHEY and SVGEGT. The CDR3 covers 16 residues. Trimming removed 11 bases from V and 1 base from J; junction bases left unmatched: 17. The DNA of the CDR3 is TGTGCCTCGAATCGGAGCCCGGGGGACTATTCCTACGAGCAGTACTTC. Protein product: CASNRSPGDYSYEQYF.

This clonotype was found a few times. The rearrangement joins TRBV5-1 to TRBJ2-7, with 9 bases lining up with TRBD1. V was pared by 2 bases and J by 5 bases, with 8 bases of the junction left unmatched. The CDR3 totals 15 residues. Germline CDR1 and CDR2: SGHRS and YFSETQ. The CDR3 loop reads CASSFGGTGRDEQYF. DNA of the CDR3: TGCGCCAGCAGCTTCGGTGGGACAGGGCGCGACGAGCAGTACTTC.

This chain uses TRBV20-1 with TRBJ2-7, with D unclear. CDR3 length: 11 amino acids. Trimming removed 0 bases at V and 7 bases at J, with 7 bases between. CDR1 and CDR2 (germline): DFQATT, SNEGSKA (reference sequence). CDR3 nucleotides: TGCAGTGCTAGAGATCTTCAGGAGCAGTACTTC. Translation gives CSARDLQEQYF.

This clonotype was seen at least ten times. This sequence joins TRBV12-3 or TRBV12-4 and TRBJ2-7; 8 nucleotides agree with TRBD1. V shed 6 bases and J 4 bases; nucleotides not matched to a gene: 14. This CDR3 comprises 16 residues. In DNA, the CDR3 is TGTGCCAGCAGAACGTACAGGGGGACCCCCCCGTACGAGCAGTACTTC. This encodes CASRTYRGTPPYEQYF.

The sample holds many counts of this clonotype. The chain has TRBV10-3 and TRBJ2-1, with TRBD1 matching over 10 bases. Unmatched junction bases numbered 4, after V lost 11 bases and J lost 3 bases. Germline CDR1 is ENHRY and CDR2 is SYGVKD. There are 13 residues in the CDR3. This CDR3 is CAARDRGYNEQFF. In DNA form, the CDR3 reads TGTGCCGCTCGGGACAGGGGCTACAATGAGCAGTTCTTC.

The V call is TRBV27, the J call TRBJ2-7; TRBD2 matches 8 bases. The CDR3 is made up of 17 amino acids. V dropped 3 bases and J dropped 4; count of bases not matched to a gene: 14. CDR1 is MNHEY, CDR2 SMNVEV, per germline (reference sequence). CDR3 loop: CASSFRWPGLVSYEQYF. CDR3 nucleotide sequence: TGTGCCAGCAGTTTCAGATGGCCGGGACTAGTTTCATACGAGCAGTACTTC.

This clonotype has only a few counts. V and J are TRBV6-2 or TRBV6-3 and TRBJ1-5; 7 bases match TRBD1. Germline assignment: CDR1 MNHEY and CDR2 SVGEGT. V trimming: 5 bases; J trimming: 1 base; junction bases outside the gene matches: 14. The CDR3 runs 18 residues. The DNA of the CDR3 is TGTGCCAGCAGTGACAGGGAGGGGGCCTTAAGGAGCAATCAGCCCCAGCATTTT. This codes for CASSDREGALRSNQPQHF.

This clonotype showed up just a few times. This chain links TRBV20-1 with TRBJ2-3, with D perhaps TRBD2 (5 bases). This CDR3 is built from 16 residues. V lost 3 bases and J lost 0, with 16 bases in between. CDR1 DFQATT and CDR2 SNEGSKA come from the germline V gene (reference sequence). CDR3 sequence reads: CSARGAGRSSTDTQYF. CDR3 coding DNA: TGCAGTGCTAGGGGAGCAGGCCGCTCTAGCACAGATACGCAGTATTTT.

The chain combines TRBV7-3 with TRBJ2-3; 15 nucleotides match TRBD2. Germline loops: CDR1 SGHTA, CDR2 FQGTGA. The CDR3 is 21 residues long. V trimming: 1 base; J trimming: 6 bases; junction bases outside the gene matches: 17. This CDR3 reads CASSLIRWTSGGASRKDTQYF. In DNA form, the CDR3 reads TGTGCCAGCAGCTTAATCAGGTGGACTAGCGGGGGGGCTTCCCGCAAGGATACGCAGTATTTT.

V and J are TRBV2 and TRBJ2-7; TRBD2 aligns across 8 bases. The CDR3 totals 17 residues. Trimming at V came to 7 bases and at J to 3 bases, leaving 17 bases not matched to a gene. CDR1 SNHLY and CDR2 FYNNEI come from the germline V gene. Here the CDR3 DNA reads TGTGCCAGCACCCCAAGGGTCGCCGGGAGGGCTGTCTACGAGCAGTACTTC. This encodes CASTPRVAGRAVYEQYF.

The chain has TRBV7-9 and TRBJ2-1; perhaps TRBD1 as D (5 bases). Trimming took 7 bases from V and 2 from J, leaving 12 bases between them. The CDR3 runs 14 residues. In germline, CDR1 is SEHNR, CDR2 FQNEAQ (reference sequence). CDR3 residues: CASTTQGAYNEQFF. The CDR3, as DNA: TGTGCCAGCACCACCCAGGGCGCCTACAATGAGCAGTTCTTC.

This clonotype was found a few times. The chain combines TRBV10-3 with TRBJ1-2; tentative D call: TRBD1 (5 bases). Germline V gives CDR1 ENHRY, CDR2 SYGVKD. This CDR3 is 14 amino acids long. V was shortened by 2 bases and J by 5 bases, with 12 bases between the two germline ends. The CDR3: CAISEQGLGYGYTF. The CDR3 nucleotides are TGTGCCATCAGTGAGCAGGGCTTGGGATATGGCTACACCTTC.

At least ten counts were recorded for this clonotype. The chain recombines TRBV7-6 with TRBJ2-1, with 12 positions matching TRBD2. The CDR3 covers 15 residues. Germline V gene lookup returns CDR1 SGHVS and CDR2 FNYEAQ. V shed 5 bases, J shed 7 bases, and the junction held 6 bases outside the gene matches. The CDR3 spells CASSPTSGGTNEQFF. CDR3 sequence (DNA): TGTGCCAGCAGCCCTACTAGCGGGGGGACAAATGAGCAGTTCTTC.

This chain joins TRBV5-6 and TRBJ2-2; the match to TRBD2 covers 7 bases. The CDR3 totals 15 residues. The V segment lost 4 bases and the J segment 1 base; nucleotides outside the gene matches: 4. Germline loops: CDR1 SGHDT, CDR2 YYEEEE. The CDR3 loop is CASSPGLKNTGELFF. CDR3 nucleotide sequence: TGTGCCAGCAGCCCGGGACTAAAGAACACCGGGGAGCTGTTTTTT.

The chain is built from TRBV20-1 and TRBJ2-3; D is ambiguous. The CDR3 is made up of 13 amino acids. From germline, CDR1 is DFQATT and CDR2 SNEGSKA (reference sequence). V was trimmed by 2 bases and J by 1 base, leaving 7 bases between them. CDR3 sequence: CSARHQGTDTQYF. The DNA for the CDR3 is TGCAGTGCTAGACATCAGGGCACAGATACGCAGTATTTT.

V gene TRBV18 combines with J gene TRBJ2-7; the D call may be TRBD1 or TRBD2 (5 bases each). Germline-derived CDR1 and CDR2 are KGHSH and LQKENI. The CDR3 spans 14 residues. V gave up 3 bases and J gave up 3 bases, with 12 bases separating them. The CDR3 DNA reads as TGTGCCAGCTCACCCGGGGACGTAGGCTACGAGCAGTACTTC. It yields the protein CASSPGDVGYEQYF.

This clonotype turned up a few times. The V call is TRBV20-1, the J call TRBJ2-4, with D perhaps matching TRBD1 or TRBD2 (6 bases each). This CDR3 has 14 amino acids. V was clipped by 3 bases and J by 2 bases, with 11 bases between them. Germline-derived CDR1 and CDR2 are DFQATT and SNEGSKA (reference sequence). The CDR3 nucleotides are TGCAGTGCTAGTGGGGGGCTGTCCAAAAACATTCAGTACTTC. This translates into CSASGGLSKNIQYF.

This clonotype showed up just a few times. The V gene is TRBV9, the J gene TRBJ1-5, with a weak D call TRBD1 (5 bases). V lost 0 bases and J lost 4, with 11 bases in between. The CDR3 is 15 amino acids. Germline CDR1 and CDR2: SGDLS and YYNGEE. CDR3 sequence: CASSVAGGSNQPQHF. The CDR3 nucleotides read TGTGCCAGCAGCGTAGCCGGGGGGTCGAATCAGCCCCAGCATTTT.

This rearrangement joins TRBV7-3 to TRBJ2-1, with D tentatively TRBD2 (5 bases). V dropped 4 bases and J dropped 5 bases, with 9 bases sitting between them. This CDR3 is built from 13 residues. Looked up from germline, CDR1 is SGHTA and CDR2 is FQGTGA. The CDR3, as DNA: TGTGCCAGCAGCTCCGGGATTAACAATGAGCAGTTCTTC. This translates into CASSSGINNEQFF.

There are a few counts of this clonotype. The chain is built from TRBV20-1 and TRBJ2-2; 11 nucleotides match TRBD2. With 2 bases clipped from V and 2 bases from J, the junction kept 7 bases outside the gene matches. The germline V gene encodes CDR1 DFQATT and CDR2 SNEGSKA (reference sequence). This CDR3 comprises 17 residues. The CDR3 loop is CSARFPSGRINTGELFF. CDR3 nucleotide sequence: TGCAGTGCTAGATTCCCTAGCGGGAGGATAAACACCGGGGAGCTGTTTTTT.